Relative to its sample, the clone carrying this T cell receptor (beta chain) is medium-sized. This sample was taken from a study of metastatic and nonmetastatic thyroid tumors. For the study at large: Patients with malignant and benign thyroid disease provided blood and tumor or nodule tissue, whose repertoires were compared.

Germline trimming cut 5 bases from V and 2 bases from J; bases unmatched to any gene: 4. The germline CDR1 and CDR2 sequences are SGHTA and FQGNSA. The CDR3 runs 15 residues. No treatment had been given to any patient before thyroid surgery. TCRdb reanalyzed the PCR reads via MiXCR. The sample carries over 7,000 clones, about 15% recorded once. The receptor's source is a female donor with papillary thyroid cancer or a benign thyroid nodule (not recorded which). Some clones in this sample may be carry-over from other donors' samples. The material sequenced was blood. The V gene is TRBV7-2, the J gene TRBJ1-2; 11 nucleotides agree with TRBD1. The CDR3 DNA sequence: TGTGCCAGCAGCCTTGGACAGGGGGCGAACTATGGCTACACCTTC. The encoded protein is CASSLGQGANYGYTF.